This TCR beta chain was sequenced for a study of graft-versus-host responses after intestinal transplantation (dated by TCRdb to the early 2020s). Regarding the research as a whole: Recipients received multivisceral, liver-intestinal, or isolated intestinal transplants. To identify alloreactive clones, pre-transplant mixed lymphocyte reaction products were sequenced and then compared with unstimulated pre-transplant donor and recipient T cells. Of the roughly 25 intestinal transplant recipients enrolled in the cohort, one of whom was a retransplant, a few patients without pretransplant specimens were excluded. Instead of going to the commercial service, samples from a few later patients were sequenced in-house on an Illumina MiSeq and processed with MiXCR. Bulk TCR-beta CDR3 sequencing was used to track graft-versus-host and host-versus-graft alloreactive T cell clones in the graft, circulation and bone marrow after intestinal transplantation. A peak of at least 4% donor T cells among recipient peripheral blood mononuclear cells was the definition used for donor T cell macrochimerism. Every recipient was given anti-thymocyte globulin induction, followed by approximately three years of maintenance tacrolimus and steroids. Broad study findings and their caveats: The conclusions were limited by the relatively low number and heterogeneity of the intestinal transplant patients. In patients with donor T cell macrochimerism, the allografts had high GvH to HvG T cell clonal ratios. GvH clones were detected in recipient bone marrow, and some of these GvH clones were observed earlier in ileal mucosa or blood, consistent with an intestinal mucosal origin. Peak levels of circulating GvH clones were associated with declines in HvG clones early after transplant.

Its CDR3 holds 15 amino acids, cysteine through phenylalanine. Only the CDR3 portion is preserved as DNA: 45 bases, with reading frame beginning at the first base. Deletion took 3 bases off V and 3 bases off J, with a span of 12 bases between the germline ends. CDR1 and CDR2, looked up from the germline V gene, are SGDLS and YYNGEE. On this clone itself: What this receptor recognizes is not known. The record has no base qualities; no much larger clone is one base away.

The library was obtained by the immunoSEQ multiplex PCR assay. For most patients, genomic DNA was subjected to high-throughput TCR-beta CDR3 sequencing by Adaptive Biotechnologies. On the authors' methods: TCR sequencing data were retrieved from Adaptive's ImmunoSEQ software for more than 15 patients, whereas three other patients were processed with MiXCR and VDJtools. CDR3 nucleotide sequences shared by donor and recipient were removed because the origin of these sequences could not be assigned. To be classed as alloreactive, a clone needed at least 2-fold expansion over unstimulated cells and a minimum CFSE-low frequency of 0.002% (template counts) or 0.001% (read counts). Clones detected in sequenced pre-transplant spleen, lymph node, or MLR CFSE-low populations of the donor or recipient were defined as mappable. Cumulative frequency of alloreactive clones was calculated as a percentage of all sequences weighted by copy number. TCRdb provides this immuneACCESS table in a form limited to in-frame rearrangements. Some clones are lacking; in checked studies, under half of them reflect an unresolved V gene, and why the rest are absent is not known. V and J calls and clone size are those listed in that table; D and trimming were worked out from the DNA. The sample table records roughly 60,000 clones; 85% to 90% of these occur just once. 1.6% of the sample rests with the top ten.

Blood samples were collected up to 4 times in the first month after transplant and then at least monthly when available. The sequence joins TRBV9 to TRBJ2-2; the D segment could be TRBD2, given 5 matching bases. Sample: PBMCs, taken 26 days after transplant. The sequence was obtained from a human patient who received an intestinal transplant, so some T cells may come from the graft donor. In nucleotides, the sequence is TGTGCCAGCAGCGCCCGAGCGGTGGACACCGGGGAGCTGTTTTTT. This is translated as CASSARAVDTGELFF.